These T cell receptor beta chains were read from a single sample in a study of blood T cell repertoires in COVID-19. Only in-frame clones appear in the TCRdb table, and some are missing; sequencing was by immunoSEQ multiplex PCR. This sample carries about 210,000 clones, about nine tenths of them seen once, and the ten largest clones take 0.7% to 0.8%. Sequencing used peripheral blood. These receptors came from a woman aged 70-85 years with acute or convalescent COVID-19. Both conserved end residues are part of each CDR3. D genes are given only for firm matches. Expanded clones get a size class; other rows say once, few or many, or leave the size out.

d_gene	v_gene	j_gene	abundance	CDR3nt	CDR3aa
-	TRBV3-1/TRBV3-2	TRBJ2-1	-	TGTGCCAGTCGGAGAAGGACTGGGGAAAATGAGCAGTTCTTC	CASRRRTGENEQFF
TRBD1	TRBV2	TRBJ2-7	-	TGTGCAAGCGGCAGGACAGGGATGGGGGAGCAGTACTTC	CASGRTGMGEQYF
TRBD2	TRBV5-4	TRBJ2-1	-	TGTGCCAGCAGCCCGGGAAGTCTAGCGGGCTACAATGAGCAGTTCTTC	CASSPGSLAGYNEQFF
-	TRBV10-2	TRBJ1-5	-	TGCGCCAGCAGTGAGTCTGGGGGGATCAATCAGCCCCAGCATTTT	CASSESGGINQPQHF
-	TRBV11-3	TRBJ1-2	-	TGTGCCAGCAGCTTAAGGGAGAACTATGGCTACACCTTC	CASSLRENYGYTF
TRBD1	TRBV29-1	TRBJ2-1	-	TGCAGCGTTCCCGGACAGGGCCGTCCGGGCTCCTACAATGAGCAGTTCTTC	CSVPGQGRPGSYNEQFF
-	TRBV7-9	TRBJ1-5	once	TGTGCCAGCAGCTTAGCGCAGGGAAGCCCCCAGCATTTT	CASSLAQGSPQHF
-	TRBV2	TRBJ1-5	-	TGTGCCAGCAGCCGGGAGCGGGATCAGCCCCAGCATTTT	CASSRERDQPQHF
TRBD1	TRBV28	TRBJ2-7	-	TGTGCCAGCAGAAATCCCGGGACAGGGTACGAGCAGTACTTC	CASRNPGTGYEQYF
TRBD2	TRBV5-1	TRBJ2-1	once	TGCGCCAGCAGCTACCCGGGAGGCAATGAGCAGTTCTTC	CASSYPGGNEQFF
-	TRBV28	TRBJ2-4	-	TGTGCCAGCAGTCCTCAGGTTTGGGTAGGAAACATTCAGTACTTC	CASSPQVWVGNIQYF
-	TRBV19	TRBJ1-2	-	TGTGCCAGTAGTAACCTAGACAGGCCCCTCTATGGCTACACCTTC	CASSNLDRPLYGYTF
TRBD1	TRBV24-1	TRBJ1-2	few	TGTGCCACCAGTGATGAGACAGGGGGCTGGGGTGGCTACACCTTC	CATSDETGGWGGYTF
-	TRBV5-4	TRBJ2-3	-	TGTGCCAGCAGCCCCAAGGGGGACACAGATACGCAGTATTTT	CASSPKGDTDTQYF
TRBD1	TRBV5-1	TRBJ1-1	-	TGCGCCAGCAGCTTCACAGGGGGAACTGAAGCTTTCTTT	CASSFTGGTEAFF
TRBD1	TRBV19	TRBJ2-6	-	TGTGCCAGTAGTATAGGGGCCGGGACAGGGGTTTGGGCTGGGGCCAACGTCCTGACTTTC	CASSIGAGTGVWAGANVLTF
-	TRBV10-1	TRBJ1-1	-	TGCGCCAGCAGTGTTGGCAGGGACACTGAAGCTTTCTTT	CASSVGRDTEAFF
-	TRBV21-1	TRBJ2-3	-	TGTGCCAGCAGCAAAGACGCGGAGGTGTCGACCGATACGCAGTATTTT	CASSKDAEVSTDTQYF
TRBD1	TRBV6-5	TRBJ2-2	-	TGTGCCAGCACCTCGACAGGGTACACCGGGGAGCTGTTTTTT	CASTSTGYTGELFF
-	TRBV5-1	TRBJ1-5	-	TGCGCCAGCAGCTTGGAACAGGGTGATCAGCCCCAGCATTTT	CASSLEQGDQPQHF
-	TRBV5-4	TRBJ1-1	-	TGTGCCAGCAGCTTCAGGGCTGGCACTGAAGCTTTCTTT	CASSFRAGTEAFF
-	TRBV7-9	TRBJ1-1	-	TGTGCCAGCAGCTTAGCGCGGGACGGAGTAGCAGCTTTCTTT	CASSLARDGVAAFF
-	TRBV7-2	TRBJ1-4	once	TGTGCCAGCAGCTTGGCAGGTGGGGGGAATGAAAAACTGTTTTTT	CASSLAGGGNEKLFF
-	TRBV5-8	TRBJ2-5	-	TGTGCCAGCAGCTTGGGGGACATACAAGAGACCCAGTACTTC	CASSLGDIQETQYF
TRBD1	TRBV29-1	TRBJ1-2	-	TGCAGCGTTGCAGGACAGGGCGGCTATGGCTACACCTTC	CSVAGQGGYGYTF
-	TRBV6-2/TRBV6-3	TRBJ2-1	-	TGTGCCGGCAGTTACTCTTGGCGGCGCGGTCCCAGCTCCTACAATGAGCAGTTCTTC	CAGSYSWRRGPSSYNEQFF
-	TRBV11-2	TRBJ1-2	once	TGTGCCAGCAGCTTAGAGGGCAGTACTGTTGGCTACACCTTC	CASSLEGSTVGYTF
TRBD2	TRBV4-1	TRBJ2-1	-	TGCGCCAGCAGCCAAGATGAACTAGCGGGGGGGATGGATGAGCAGTTCTTC	CASSQDELAGGMDEQFF
TRBD2	TRBV11-3	TRBJ2-3	-	TGTGCCAGCAGCTCCGGACTAGCGGGCATCGGAGATACGCAGTATTTT	CASSSGLAGIGDTQYF
TRBD2	TRBV7-9	TRBJ2-7	-	TGTGCCAGCAGCCCCCGAGTGGCTAGCGGGAGGTTCTACGAGCAGTACTTC	CASSPRVASGRFYEQYF
TRBD1	TRBV7-8	TRBJ1-6	-	TGTGCCAGCAGCTTAGCACGACAGGGTAATTCACCCCTCCACTTT	CASSLARQGNSPLHF
-	TRBV10-3	TRBJ1-1	few	TGTGCCATCGGAGCTCAGTTCCATGACACTGAAGCTTTCTTT	CAIGAQFHDTEAFF
-	TRBV28	TRBJ1-2	-	TGTGCCAGCAGTTTATTCGGCTATGGCTACACCTTC	CASSLFGYGYTF
-	TRBV9	TRBJ1-1	-	TGTGCCAGCAGCGTAGGGGGCGCCACTGAAGCTTTCTTT	CASSVGGATEAFF
TRBD2	TRBV27	TRBJ2-3	medium-sized	TGTGCCAGCAGTACAACTAGCGGTAGCACAGATACGCAGTATTTT	CASSTTSGSTDTQYF
-	TRBV5-1	TRBJ1-1	-	TGCGCCAGCAGCCCGGGAACCCTTTCAAGTACTTCAGAAGCTTTCTTT	CASSPGTLSSTSEAFF
-	TRBV18	TRBJ2-4	-	TGTGCCAGCTCACCACCGCCGGGATCCATTCAGTACTTC	CASSPPPGSIQYF
TRBD1	TRBV10-2	TRBJ2-7	once	TGCGCCAGCAGTGTGGGACAGGGGGGCTACGAGCAGTACTTC	CASSVGQGGYEQYF
TRBD1	TRBV5-1	TRBJ2-5	-	TGCGCCAGCAGCTCCGGACAGGGTTCAGAGACCCAGTACTTC	CASSSGQGSETQYF
-	TRBV29-1	TRBJ1-1	-	TGCAGCGCCGGGACGGGGGGGACTGAAGCTTTCTTT	CSAGTGGTEAFF
-	TRBV5-1	TRBJ1-1	-	TGCGCCAGCAGCTTTAGCGGCGATATGAACACTGAAGCTTTCTTT	CASSFSGDMNTEAFF
-	TRBV11-3	TRBJ1-4	-	TGTGCCAGCAGCCATCTCAAAGGGGATGAAAAACTGTTTTTT	CASSHLKGDEKLFF
TRBD2	TRBV10-3	TRBJ2-7	-	TGTGCCATCAGTGTAGCGGGGGCCCAGGCGGGCGAGCAGTACTTC	CAISVAGAQAGEQYF
TRBD1	TRBV5-4	TRBJ2-3	-	TGTGCCAGCAGCTCGGATCAGGGGGCAAATACGCAGTATTTT	CASSSDQGANTQYF
TRBD2	TRBV5-1	TRBJ2-1	-	TGCGCCAGCAGCTGGGGCAGGGAGGGGAATGAGCAGTTCTTC	CASSWGREGNEQFF
-	TRBV7-2	TRBJ1-6	-	TGTGCCAGCAGCTTAGTCCGGGAGAATAATTCACCCCTCCACTTT	CASSLVRENNSPLHF
-	TRBV10-3	TRBJ2-3	-	TGTGCCATCAGTGATAATGTACAGACAACAGATACGCAGTATTTT	CAISDNVQTTDTQYF
TRBD1	TRBV19	TRBJ1-2	-	TGTGCCAGTAGCCGGGACAGTACCATCTATGGCTACACCTTC	CASSRDSTIYGYTF
TRBD1	TRBV5-1	TRBJ1-1	-	TGCGCCAGCAGCTTGGCCGAGAGGGGGCGAGACTCTGAAGCTTTCTTT	CASSLAERGRDSEAFF
-	TRBV5-1	TRBJ2-2	-	TGCGCCAGCAGCCCGAGGGCGGGGGCTGACACCGGGGAGCTGTTTTTT	CASSPRAGADTGELFF
TRBD1	TRBV18	TRBJ1-6	-	TGTGCCAGCTCACCTGTAACAGGGGTAGGCACACCCCTCCACTTT	CASSPVTGVGTPLHF
TRBD1	TRBV5-8	TRBJ2-4	once	TGTGCCAGCAGAATAACAGGGGGTGACATTCAGTACTTC	CASRITGGDIQYF
TRBD1	TRBV6-1	TRBJ1-2	-	TGTGCCAGCAGTGCAGGGACAGGGGGCGGGGGCTACACCTTC	CASSAGTGGGGYTF